These 30 T cell receptor beta chains were all obtained from the same sample, sequenced in a study of blood T cells in healthy people across ages. Through a sample-barcoded 5' primer and a J-beta primer mix, a second PCR was run for roughly 7 to 11 cycles. MiXCR was run by TCRdb on the 5' RACE reads, yielding one entry per CDR3 protein. This sample yields around 1,900,000 distinct CDR3 sequences, of which about 39% are seen a single time; around 23% belongs to the top ten. Sequencing was carried out using blood. All receptors derive from a human donor in good health.

V and J are TRBV12-3 or TRBV12-4 and TRBJ1-5; D ambiguous. Deletions cut 0 bases from V and 3 bases from J, with 9 bases between. CDR3 size: 15 residues. The CDR3 loop is CASSLALAVNQPQHF. The DNA for the CDR3 is TGTGCCAGCAGTTTAGCGCTCGCGGTCAATCAGCCCCAGCATTTT.

The chain is built from TRBV7-2 and TRBJ2-4; D remains ambiguous. Trimming took off 0 bases at V and 13 bases at J, with 19 bases between the two ends. The CDR3 runs 15 residues. Germline V lookup: CDR1 SGHTA, CDR2 FQGNSA. The DNA for the CDR3 is TGTGCCAGCAGCTTAGCCCCCTTGGATTCCTACGGGCAGTACTTC. It codes for CASSLAPLDSYGQYF.

This clonotype has a handful of counts. The chain links TRBV7-2 to TRBJ2-7, with D possibly matching TRBD1 (6 bases). The CDR3 has 14 residues. Germline-derived CDR1 and CDR2 are SGHTA and FQGNSA. V lost 2 bases, J lost 3 bases, and 11 bases lay in between. Here the CDR3 reads CASSLLGARYEQYF. CDR3 bases: TGTGCCAGCAGCTTATTGGGGGCGCGCTACGAGCAGTACTTC.

The rearrangement links TRBV4-3 to TRBJ2-3; 9 positions match TRBD2. J gave up 2 bases and V 0 bases, and 6 bases lay outside the gene matches. The CDR3 covers 17 residues. Germline values: CDR1 LGHNA, CDR2 YSLEER. This CDR3 reads CASSQDPSGAFTDTQYF. The CDR3 region has the DNA TGCGCCAGCAGCCAAGATCCTAGCGGGGCTTTCACAGATACGCAGTATTTT.

J is TRBJ1-5 and V is TRBV27; D perhaps matches TRBD1 (5 bases). V shed 5 bases and J shed 4 bases, with 15 bases lying between them. The CDR3 runs to 15 residues. Germline V gene sequence: CDR1 MNHEY, CDR2 SMNVEV (reference sequence). The CDR3 nucleotides read TGTGCCAGCAGTCACCATAGAGCAGGGAATCAGCCCCAGCATTTT. Amino acids: CASSHHRAGNQPQHF.

The chain links TRBV7-3 to TRBJ1-2, with D perhaps TRBD1 (5 bases). The V gene lost 5 bases and the J gene lost 5 bases, with 24 bases spanning the gap. This CDR3 is built from 17 residues. Germline values: CDR1 SGHTA, CDR2 FQGTGA. Written as DNA, the CDR3 is TGTGCCAGCAGCCCAAACTCCCCCCGGGACGGCCTATATGGCTACACCTTC. Its translation is CASSPNSPRDGLYGYTF.

This clonotype occurred a few times. The genes are TRBV27 and TRBJ2-7; D remains ambiguous. Trimming took off 0 bases at V and 1 base at J, with 10 bases between the two ends. CDR1 and CDR2 from the germline V gene are MNHEY and SMNVEV (reference sequence). The CDR3 runs 15 residues. CDR3 loop: CASSLSHLVSYEQYF. The CDR3 coding sequence is TGTGCCAGCAGTTTATCTCACCTAGTTTCCTACGAGCAGTACTTC.

Here the CDR3 reads CASSYSMQAGNIQYF. The DNA for the CDR3 is TGTGCCAGCAGTTACTCGATGCAGGCGGGGAACATTCAGTACTTC. The chain has TRBV6-2 or TRBV6-3 and TRBJ2-4; tentatively, D is TRBD2 (6 bases). This CDR3 has 15 amino acids. Germline V CDR1 and CDR2: MNHEY, SVGEGT. Trimming stripped 0 bases from V and 7 bases from J, with 13 bases between.

V usage is TRBV7-2 and J usage is TRBJ1-2; TRBD1 matches at 7 bases. The germline gives CDR1 SGHTA, CDR2 FQGNSA. V dropped 5 bases and J dropped 3; count of bases not matched to a gene: 12. The length of the CDR3 is 16 residues. In DNA form, the CDR3 reads TGTGCCAGCAGCCCGGGGGGGGCTCAGGGGGACTATGGCTACACCTTC. Its protein is CASSPGGAQGDYGYTF.

This clonotype was detected a few times. The chain uses TRBV6-1 and TRBJ2-3; the match to TRBD1 covers 9 bases. This CDR3 is 15 amino acids long. Germline values: CDR1 MNHNS, CDR2 SASEGT. The trim removed 8 bases at V and 3 bases at J, leaving 9 bases unmatched. DNA of the CDR3: TGTGCCAGCCCTACGGGGACAGGGCGAACAGATACGCAGTATTTT. Its translation: CASPTGTGRTDTQYF.

This clonotype occurred once. The chain combines TRBV5-1 with TRBJ2-7; TRBD1 is a possible D gene (6 bases). V lost 0 bases and J 0 bases, leaving 16 bases between the germline ends. The CDR3 sequence is 17 residues long. The germline gives CDR1 SGHRS, CDR2 YFSETQ. The CDR3 here is CASSLGAPTGSSYEQYF. As DNA, the CDR3 is TGCGCCAGCAGCTTGGGGGCCCCAACAGGGAGCTCCTACGAGCAGTACTTC.

The sample holds a few counts of this clonotype. The V gene is TRBV3-1, the J gene TRBJ2-2; D gene unclear. Germline CDR1 is LGHDT and CDR2 is YNNKEL (reference sequence). This CDR3 region has 14 residues. V gave up 0 bases and J gave up 5 bases, with 7 bases separating them. CDR3 coding DNA: TGTGCCAGCAGCCAAGATTTGGGGACCGGGGAGCTGTTTTTT. Amino acid sequence: CASSQDLGTGELFF.

Turning to this clonotype: One end of the junction does not line up with germline, which may come from a read error. The chain employs TRBV20-1 and TRBJ2-7; TRBD1 or TRBD2 may be the D gene (6 bases each). The CDR3 length is 12 residues. Germline loops: CDR1 DFQATT, CDR2 SNEGSKA (reference sequence). This CDR3 is CRARGGLYEQYF. The CDR3, as DNA: TGCAGGGCTAGAGGGGGGCTTTACGAGCAGTACTTC.

This chain's CDR3 is CASSADRAIGTGNTIYF. The DNA for the CDR3 is TGTGCCAGCAGCGCCGACAGGGCGATCGGTACTGGAAACACCATATATTTT. V is TRBV9 and J is TRBJ1-3; 7 bases are a match to TRBD1. The CDR3 loop spans 17 amino acids. J gave up 2 bases and V 3 bases, and 11 bases lay outside the gene matches. Germline V gives CDR1 SGDLS, CDR2 YYNGEE.

This clonotype was picked up one time. V is TRBV28 and J is TRBJ2-3; 9 positions agree with TRBD2. Per germline, CDR1 MDHEN and CDR2 SYDVKM. CDR3 length: 14 amino acids. V shed 4 bases, J shed 3 bases, and the junction held 2 bases outside the gene matches. This CDR3 is CASSWTSDTDTQYF. The CDR3 DNA follows: TGTGCCAGCAGTTGGACTAGCGATACAGATACGCAGTATTTT. Variable domain in full (rest from reference TRBV28 and TRBJ2-3): DVKVTQSSRYLVKRTGEKVFLECVQDMDHENMFWYRQDPGLGLRLIYFSYDVKMKEKGDIPEGYSVSREKKERFSLILESASTNQTSMYLCASSWTSDTDTQYFGPGTRLTVL.

A note on this clonotype: A read error may explain this, as a much larger clone is one base away. The chain has TRBV4-1 and TRBJ2-7; D call uncertain. Germline CDR1 MGHRA, CDR2 YSYEKL. This CDR3 is 14 amino acids long. V was pared by 0 bases and J by 3 bases, with 9 bases between. CDR3: CASSQERLGYEQYF. Here the CDR3 DNA reads TGCGCCAGCAGCCAAGAACGGCTGGGCTACGAGCAGTACTTC.

This clonotype was detected a few times. The chain joins TRBV20-1 to TRBJ2-3; TRBD1 matches at 8 bases. CDR3 length: 15 amino acids. The ends lost 0 bases at V and 3 bases at J; junction bases unmatched: 5. CDR1 DFQATT and CDR2 SNEGSKA come from the germline V gene (reference sequence). The CDR3 here is CSARDSDRGTDTQYF. CDR3 in DNA: TGCAGTGCTAGAGATAGTGACAGGGGAACAGATACGCAGTATTTT.

V is TRBV2 and J is TRBJ1-1, with 7 bases identical to TRBD1. V was clipped by 5 bases and J by 6 bases; unmatched bases: 6. The CDR3 runs 13 residues. CDR1 SNHLY and CDR2 FYNNEI come from the germline V gene. The CDR3 protein is CASSSYRGSEAFF. The CDR3 DNA reads TGTGCCAGCAGTTCTTACAGGGGTTCTGAAGCTTTCTTT.

This clonotype was counted only a few times. V gene TRBV6-2 or TRBV6-3 combines with J gene TRBJ1-5; D ambiguous. The CDR3 is 14 residues long. The germline CDR1 and CDR2 sequences are MNHEY and SVGEGT. V dropped 6 bases and J dropped 2 bases, with 11 bases sitting between them. The CDR3 sequence: CASRRQEGNQPQHF. Here the CDR3 DNA reads TGTGCCAGCAGACGGCAGGAGGGCAATCAGCCCCAGCATTTT.

The genes are TRBV6-6 and TRBJ2-7, with D possibly being TRBD2 (7 bases). The J call may be mistaken, given a closer DNA end match to TRBJ2-5. From germline, CDR1 is MNHNY and CDR2 SVGAGI (reference sequence). The CDR3 consists of 14 residues. The DNA for the CDR3 is TGTGCCAGCAGTTCCACTAGCGTAGGGGGGACCCAGTACTTC. This codes for CASSSTSVGGTQYF.

The chain is built from TRBV4-2 and TRBJ2-3; possible D gene TRBD2, 6 bases. CDR1 LGHNA and CDR2 YNFKEQ come from the germline V gene. This CDR3 contains 13 residues. V gave up 5 bases and J gave up 6 bases, with 12 bases separating them. This CDR3 is CASSSSELDTQYF. The CDR3 region has the DNA TGTGCCAGCAGCTCTAGCGAGTTGGATACGCAGTATTTT.

This clonotype was seen only a few times. The rearrangement uses TRBV9 and TRBJ2-6, with D hard to call. Germline V gives CDR1 SGDLS, CDR2 YYNGEE. This CDR3 spans 16 amino acids. The germline V and J ends were trimmed by 0 bases and 4 bases, with 11 bases remaining between them. The CDR3 DNA reads as TGTGCCAGCAGCGTAGAGGTGGCGCCGGGGGCCAACGTCCTGACTTTC. This gives the protein CASSVEVAPGANVLTF.

The chain employs TRBV20-1 and TRBJ1-1, with 12 bases that match TRBD1. The CDR3 sequence is 15 residues long. J lost 3 bases, V lost 4 bases, and 6 bases had no gene match. Germline V gene lookup returns CDR1 DFQATT and CDR2 SNEGSKA (reference sequence). CDR3 residues: CSANPGQGAYTEAFF. CDR3 DNA sequence: TGCAGTGCTAACCCGGGACAGGGGGCATACACTGAAGCTTTCTTT.

V usage is TRBV29-1 and J usage is TRBJ2-5; no reliable D call. The CDR3 is 13 residues long. Germline lookup yields CDR1 SQVTM and CDR2 ANQGSEA. V was pared by 3 bases and J by 4 bases, with 12 bases between. The CDR3 spells CSVEQALGETQYF. For the CDR3, the DNA is TGCAGCGTTGAGCAGGCCTTGGGAGAGACCCAGTACTTC.

This clonotype was detected a few times. The chain's CDR3 is CASSGLAVQETQYF. The CDR3 DNA reads as TGTGCCAGCAGTGGGCTAGCGGTCCAAGAGACCCAGTACTTC. The J gene is TRBJ2-5, the V gene TRBV6-1, with 7 bases lining up with TRBD2. The CDR3 totals 14 residues. CDR1 and CDR2 from the germline V gene are MNHNS and SASEGT. V lost 4 bases, J lost 1 base, and 3 bases stayed unmatched.

This clonotype has more than one count but fewer than ten. The J gene is TRBJ2-7, the V gene TRBV4-3; TRBD2 matches at 8 bases. The germline V gene encodes CDR1 LGHNA and CDR2 YSLEER. Trimming took 4 bases from V and 4 from J; bases not matched to a gene: 12. This CDR3 region has 16 residues. The CDR3 loop is CASSPGDSGDVYEQYF. In DNA form, the CDR3 reads TGCGCCAGCAGCCCCGGGGATAGCGGGGACGTATACGAGCAGTACTTC.

V and J are TRBV12-3 or TRBV12-4 and TRBJ1-2; 12 bases are a match to TRBD1. V shed 6 bases and J 3 bases; nucleotides not matched to a gene: 11. This CDR3 spans 17 amino acids. CDR3 in amino acids: CASRRRDRGRIDYGYTF. CDR3 nucleotide sequence: TGTGCCAGCAGGCGCCGGGACAGGGGGCGCATAGACTATGGCTACACCTTC.

This clonotype was observed at least ten times. The rearrangement links TRBV29-1 to TRBJ2-7, with TRBD2 as a possible D gene (6 bases). Looked up from germline, CDR1 is SQVTM and CDR2 is ANQGSEA. Trimming stripped 6 bases from V and 5 bases from J, with 14 bases between. CDR3 length equals 12 residues. The CDR3 is CSVEGLSDEQYF. In DNA, the CDR3 is TGCAGCGTGGAGGGGCTAAGCGACGAGCAGTACTTC.

This chain uses TRBV20-1 with TRBJ1-1, with D hard to call. This CDR3 contains 12 residues. Germline V gives CDR1 DFQATT, CDR2 SNEGSKA (reference sequence). Trimming stripped 0 bases from V and 10 bases from J, with 12 bases between. The CDR3: CSARDMSSSAFF. As DNA, the CDR3 is TGCAGTGCTAGAGATATGAGTTCCTCAGCTTTCTTT.

The sample holds a few counts of this clonotype. The genes are TRBV18 and TRBJ2-7; D might be TRBD1 (6 bases). Germline assignment: CDR1 KGHSH and CDR2 LQKENI. CDR3 length: 16 residues. Trimming took 3 bases from V and 0 from J, leaving 15 bases between them. This CDR3 is CASSPMGHISSYEQYF. CDR3 bases: TGTGCCAGCTCACCGATGGGACATATAAGCTCCTACGAGCAGTACTTC.